Following are 20 T cell receptor beta chains from one sample sequenced in a study of control samples from healthy donors and cancer patients. The repertoire was sequenced with immunoSEQ multiplex PCR; TCRdb's copy has only in-frame clones and lacks some. The repertoire holds approximately 100,000 clones, with about 89% as singletons. Sequencing input: PBMCs. These receptors came from a man in his fifties or sixties with lung cancer.

This chain links TRBV10-3 with TRBJ2-3; D unresolved. The V gene's germline CDR1 is ENHRY and CDR2 SYGVKD. V was cut by 2 bases and J by 4 bases, with 10 bases left in between. The CDR3 length is 14 residues. CDR3 sequence: CAISEPRSADTQYF. CDR3 DNA sequence: TGTGCCATCAGTGAGCCGCGCAGCGCAGATACGCAGTATTTT.

The gene calls are TRBV5-5 and TRBJ1-3, with D uncertain. The CDR3 contains 13 residues. CDR1 SGHKS and CDR2 YYEKEE come from the germline V gene (reference sequence). Trimming shortened V by 0 bases and J by 4 bases, and 5 bases separated the two germline ends. The CDR3 sequence: CASSLASGNTIYF. The CDR3 DNA is TGTGCCAGCAGCTTGGCAAGCGGAAACACCATATATTTT.

The V and J genes are TRBV12-3 or TRBV12-4 and TRBJ2-3; D is undetermined. The CDR3 is 11 amino acids. The germline V and J ends were trimmed by 5 bases and 4 bases, with 4 bases remaining between them. CDR3 sequence reads: CASSPADTQYF. CDR3 nucleotide sequence: TGTGCCAGCAGTCCCGCAGATACGCAGTATTTT.

The chain joins TRBV5-1 to TRBJ1-2; D is possibly TRBD1 (6 bases). The length of the CDR3 is 17 residues. V lost 4 bases to trimming and J lost 4 bases, with 23 bases between them. The germline V gene has CDR1 SGHRS and CDR2 YFSETQ. The CDR3 protein is CASSQIITGRDLYGYTF. CDR3 bases: TGCGCCAGCAGCCAAATTATTACAGGGAGAGACCTCTATGGCTACACCTTC.

In DNA form, the CDR3 reads TGTGCCAGCAGCTTATGGGCGACGTCTGGGGCCAACGTCCTGACTTTC. Its protein is CASSLWATSGANVLTF. This chain links TRBV7-3 with TRBJ2-6; no firm D call. The V end was cut by 2 bases, the J end by 1 base, with 9 bases between. The length of the CDR3 is 16 residues. Germline V CDR1 and CDR2: SGHTA, FQGTGA. The complete variable domain, with remaining parts taken from reference TRBV7-3 and TRBJ2-6, reads GAGVSQTPSNKVTEKGKYVELRCDPISGHTALYWYRQSLGQGPEFLIYFQGTGAADDSGLPNDRFFAVRPEGSVSTLKIQRTERGDSAVYLCASSLWATSGANVLTFGAGSRLTVL.

V gene TRBV7-6 combines with J gene TRBJ1-1; a weak D match, TRBD1 (5 bases). This CDR3 comprises 15 residues. Germline V lookup: CDR1 SGHVS, CDR2 FNYEAQ. Trimming removed 1 base at V and 4 bases at J, with 13 bases between. The CDR3, as DNA: TGTGCCAGCAGCTTAGGGCTGGGGGTGGCCACTGAAGCTTTCTTT. It yields the protein CASSLGLGVATEAFF.

In its sample, this clone was seen many times. The chain combines TRBV12-5 with TRBJ2-1; weak D call: TRBD2 (6 bases). This CDR3 has 17 residues. Germline CDR1 LGHNT, CDR2 FRNRAP. V was shortened by 1 base and J by 2 bases, with 15 bases between the two germline ends. DNA for the CDR3: TGTGCTAGTGGTTTGGCCCCTGACGGGGGACCCTACAATGAGCAGTTCTTC. Amino acid sequence: CASGLAPDGGPYNEQFF.

The chain is built from TRBV6-5 and TRBJ2-7; 8 bases are a match to TRBD1. The V and J ends lost 6 bases and 1 base, in that order; junction bases with no gene match: 5. This CDR3 is built from 14 residues. From germline, CDR1 is MNHEY and CDR2 SVGAGI. CDR3 loop: CASRKGQGSYEQYV. The CDR3 DNA is TGTGCCAGCAGGAAAGGACAGGGATCCTACGAGCAGTACGTC.

CDR3 DNA sequence: TGCGCCAGCAGCTTGTTGCAGGGCCAAGGGACTGGGGAGCTGTTTTTT. It specifies CASSLLQGQGTGELFF. The chain employs TRBV5-1 and TRBJ2-2, with a tentative D call TRBD2 (6 bases). V was shortened by 1 base and J by 8 bases, with 18 bases between the two germline ends. In germline, CDR1 is SGHRS, CDR2 YFSETQ. The length of the CDR3 is 16 residues.

V and J are TRBV29-1 and TRBJ2-1; 9 positions match TRBD2. After removal of 5 bases from V and 5 bases from J, the junction contained 10 bases not matched to a gene. In germline, CDR1 is SQVTM, CDR2 ANQGSEA. There are 15 residues in the CDR3. The CDR3 DNA reads as TGCAGCGTTACAGGGAAGCTAGCGGGACACAATGAGCAGTTCTTC. Its translation: CSVTGKLAGHNEQFF.

This chain connects TRBV11-2 to TRBJ2-7; D unresolved. V was pared by 2 bases and J by 0 bases, with 14 bases between. This CDR3 comprises 16 residues. In germline, CDR1 is SGHAT, CDR2 FQNNGV. Here the CDR3 reads CASSLKAMGVSYEQYF. CDR3 bases: TGTGCCAGCAGCTTAAAGGCGATGGGCGTCTCCTACGAGCAGTACTTC.

The CDR3, as DNA: TGTGCCAGCAGTGTCGACTATGGCTACACCTTC. Protein sequence: CASSVDYGYTF. This chain uses TRBV2 with TRBJ1-2; the D is unclear. The length of the CDR3 is 11 residues. V lost 4 bases, J lost 3 bases, and 3 bases lay in between. Germline values: CDR1 SNHLY, CDR2 FYNNEI.

The rearrangement joins TRBV27 to TRBJ1-2, with D uncertain. CDR1 is MNHEY and CDR2 is SMNVEV in the germline V gene (reference sequence). The CDR3 is made up of 14 amino acids. V was pared by 0 bases and J by 5 bases, with 10 bases between. The CDR3 DNA reads as TGTGCCAGCAGTTTATCCCCCGACCGGTATGGCTACACCTTC. This gives the protein CASSLSPDRYGYTF.

This chain joins TRBV5-1 and TRBJ1-5; TRBD1 is a possible D gene (5 bases). CDR1 and CDR2 (germline): SGHRS, YFSETQ. Trimming left V 2 bases short and J 4 bases short, with 13 bases between. This CDR3 region has 15 residues. CDR3 sequence (DNA): TGCGCCAGCAGCTTTGGGGGGGACTTAAATCAGCCCCAGCATTTT. Amino acid sequence: CASSFGGDLNQPQHF. Variable domain in full (rest from reference TRBV5-1 and TRBJ1-5): KAGVTQTPRYLIKTRGQQVTLSCSPISGHRSVSWYQQTPGQGLQFLFEYFSETQRNKGNFPGRFSGRQFSNSRSEMNVSTLELGDSALYLCASSFGGDLNQPQHFGDGTRLSIL.

V usage is TRBV6-5 and J usage is TRBJ2-5; the D gene is possibly TRBD1 (5 bases). V lost 0 bases, J lost 2 bases, and 10 bases lay in between. Germline V lookup: CDR1 MNHEY, CDR2 SVGAGI. The CDR3 covers 15 residues. The CDR3 DNA reads as TGTGCCAGCAGTTACTCCTACGGACATCAAGAGACCCAGTACTTC. Translation: CASSYSYGHQETQYF.

The chain employs TRBV29-1 and TRBJ1-5; the match to TRBD1 covers 10 bases. This CDR3 region has 15 residues. Trimming took 4 bases from V and 4 from J; bases not matched to a gene: 7. From germline, CDR1 is SQVTM and CDR2 ANQGSEA. The CDR3 sequence: CSVGTGGSKNQPQHF. The CDR3 bases are TGCAGCGTTGGGACAGGGGGATCTAAGAATCAGCCCCAGCATTTT. The full variable domain, with the rest looked up from reference TRBV29-1 and TRBJ1-5, is SAVISQKPSRDICQRGTSLTIQCQVDSQVTMMFWYRQQPGQSLTLIATANQGSEATYESGFVIDKFPISRPNLTFSTLTVSNMSPEDSSIYLCSVGTGGSKNQPQHFGDGTRLSIL.

The chain employs TRBV6-6 and TRBJ1-2, with a weak D call TRBD1 (6 bases). The CDR3 has 14 amino acids. Trimming shortened V by 7 bases and J by 5 bases, and 17 bases separated the two germline ends. Germline assignment: CDR1 MNHNY and CDR2 SVGAGI (reference sequence). CDR3 DNA sequence: TGTGCCAGCACCCCGTCGGGGGGCAATTATGGCTACACCTTC. This encodes CASTPSGGNYGYTF.

V usage is TRBV5-1 and J usage is TRBJ1-1, with a tentative D call TRBD1 (6 bases). This CDR3 comprises 12 residues. Germline-derived CDR1 and CDR2 are SGHRS and YFSETQ. Deletions cut 4 bases from V and 10 bases from J, with 14 bases between. In DNA, the CDR3 is TGCGCCAGCAGCGCGACGACAGGTCCAGCTTTCTTT. Amino acid sequence: CASSATTGPAFF.

The chain carries TRBV18 and TRBJ2-5; unclear D gene. CDR1 is KGHSH and CDR2 is LQKENI in the germline V gene. V dropped 2 bases and J dropped 3 bases, with 10 bases sitting between them. The CDR3 is 14 residues long. CDR3 DNA sequence: TGTGCCAGCTCACCAGGGCGGCAGGAAGAGACCCAGTACTTC. This gives the protein CASSPGRQEETQYF.

The chain employs TRBV9 and TRBJ1-2, with D unresolved. The V end lost 0 bases, the J end lost 2 bases, and 14 bases lay between the germline ends. Germline V CDR1 and CDR2: SGDLS, YYNGEE. The CDR3 is 16 residues long. The CDR3 loop is CASSVVPLGRNYGYTF. The CDR3 DNA reads as TGTGCCAGCAGCGTAGTTCCCCTTGGCAGGAACTATGGCTACACCTTC. The full variable domain, its missing parts supplied by reference TRBV9 and TRBJ1-2, is DSGVTQTPKHLITATGQRVTLRCSPRSGDLSVYWYQQSLDQGLQFLIQYYNGEERAKGNILERFSAQQFPDLHSELNLSSLELGDSALYFCASSVVPLGRNYGYTFGSGTRLTVV.